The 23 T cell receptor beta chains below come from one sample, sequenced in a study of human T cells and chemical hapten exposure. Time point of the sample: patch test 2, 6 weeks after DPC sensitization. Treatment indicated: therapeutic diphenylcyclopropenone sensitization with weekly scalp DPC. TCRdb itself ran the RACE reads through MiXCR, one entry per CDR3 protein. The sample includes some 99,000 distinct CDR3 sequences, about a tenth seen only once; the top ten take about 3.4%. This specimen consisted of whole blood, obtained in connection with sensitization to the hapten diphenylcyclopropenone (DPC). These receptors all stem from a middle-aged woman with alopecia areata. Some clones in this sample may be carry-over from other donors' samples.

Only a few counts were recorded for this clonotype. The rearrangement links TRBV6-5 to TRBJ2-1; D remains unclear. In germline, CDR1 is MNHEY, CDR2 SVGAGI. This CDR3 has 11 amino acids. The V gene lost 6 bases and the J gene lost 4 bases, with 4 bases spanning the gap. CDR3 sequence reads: CASRIYNEQFF. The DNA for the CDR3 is TGTGCCAGCAGGATATACAATGAGCAGTTCTTC.

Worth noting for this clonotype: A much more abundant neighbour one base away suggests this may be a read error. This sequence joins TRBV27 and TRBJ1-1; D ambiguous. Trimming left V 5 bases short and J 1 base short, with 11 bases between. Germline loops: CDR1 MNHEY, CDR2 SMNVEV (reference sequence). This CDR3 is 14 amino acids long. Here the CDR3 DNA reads TGTGCCAGCAGTGCCAAACGTTGGAACACTGAAGCTTTCTTT. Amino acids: CASSAKRWNTEAFF.

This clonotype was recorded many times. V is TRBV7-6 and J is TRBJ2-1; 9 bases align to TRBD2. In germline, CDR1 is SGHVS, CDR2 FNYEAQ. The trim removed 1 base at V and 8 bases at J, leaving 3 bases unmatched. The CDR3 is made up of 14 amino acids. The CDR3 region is CASSLGGGAHEQFF. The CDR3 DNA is TGTGCCAGCAGCTTAGGCGGGGGGGCCCATGAGCAGTTCTTC.

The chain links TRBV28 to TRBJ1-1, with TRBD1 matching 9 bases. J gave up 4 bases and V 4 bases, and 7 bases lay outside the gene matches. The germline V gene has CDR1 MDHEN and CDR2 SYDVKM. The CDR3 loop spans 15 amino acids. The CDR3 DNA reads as TGTGCCAGCAGTTCCGGGACAGGGCTATCCACTGAAGCTTTCTTT. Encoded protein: CASSSGTGLSTEAFF.

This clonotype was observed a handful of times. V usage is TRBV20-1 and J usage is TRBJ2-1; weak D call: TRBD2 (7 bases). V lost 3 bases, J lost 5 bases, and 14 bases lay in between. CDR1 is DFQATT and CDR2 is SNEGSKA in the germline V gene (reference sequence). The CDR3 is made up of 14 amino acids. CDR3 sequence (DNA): TGCAGTGCTAGTAAGGGGGGGCGCAACAATGAGCAGTTCTTC. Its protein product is CSASKGGRNNEQFF.

This CDR3 reads CASSQGQGAGELFF. The CDR3 region has the DNA TGTGCCAGCTCACAGGGGCAGGGGGCCGGGGAGCTGTTTTTT. The rearrangement links TRBV19 to TRBJ2-2; 7 bases fit TRBD1. Germline CDR1 reads LNHDA; CDR2 reads SQIVND (reference sequence). The V gene end was trimmed by 9 bases and the J gene end by 6 bases; junction bases not matched to a gene: 10. The CDR3 is made up of 14 amino acids.

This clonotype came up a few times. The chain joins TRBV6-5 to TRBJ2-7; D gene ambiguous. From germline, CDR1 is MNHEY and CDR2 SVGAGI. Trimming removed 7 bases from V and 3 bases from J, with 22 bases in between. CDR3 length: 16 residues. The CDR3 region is CASMSQKPPHRYEQYF. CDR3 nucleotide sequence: TGTGCCAGCATGTCGCAAAAACCACCGCACCGCTACGAGCAGTACTTC.

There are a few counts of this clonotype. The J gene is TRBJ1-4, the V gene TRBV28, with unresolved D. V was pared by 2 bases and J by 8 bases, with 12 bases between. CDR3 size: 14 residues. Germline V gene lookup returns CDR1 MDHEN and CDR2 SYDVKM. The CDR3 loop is CASSLRVLVEKLFF. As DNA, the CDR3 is TGTGCCAGCAGTTTAAGAGTCCTGGTAGAAAAACTGTTTTTT.

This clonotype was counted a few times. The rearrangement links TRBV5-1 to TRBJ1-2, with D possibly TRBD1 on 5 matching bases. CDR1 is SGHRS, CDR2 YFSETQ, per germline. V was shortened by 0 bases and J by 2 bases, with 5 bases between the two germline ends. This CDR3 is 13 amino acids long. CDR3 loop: CASSLAGNYGYTF. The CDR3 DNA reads TGCGCCAGCAGCTTGGCAGGGAACTATGGCTACACCTTC.

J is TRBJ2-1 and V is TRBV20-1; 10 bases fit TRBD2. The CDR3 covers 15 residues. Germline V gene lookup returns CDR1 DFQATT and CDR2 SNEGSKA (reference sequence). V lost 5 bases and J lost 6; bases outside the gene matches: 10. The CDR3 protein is CSAHKAGGPVNEQFF. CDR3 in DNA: TGCAGTGCTCATAAAGCGGGGGGGCCGGTCAATGAGCAGTTCTTC.

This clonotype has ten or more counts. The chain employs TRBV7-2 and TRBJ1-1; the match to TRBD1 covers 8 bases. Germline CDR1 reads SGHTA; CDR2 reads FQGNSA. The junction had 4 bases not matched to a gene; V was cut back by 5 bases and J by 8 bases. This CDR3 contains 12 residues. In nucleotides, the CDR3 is TGTGCCAGCAGCCAAGACAGGGGCGAAGCTTTCTTT. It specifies CASSQDRGEAFF.

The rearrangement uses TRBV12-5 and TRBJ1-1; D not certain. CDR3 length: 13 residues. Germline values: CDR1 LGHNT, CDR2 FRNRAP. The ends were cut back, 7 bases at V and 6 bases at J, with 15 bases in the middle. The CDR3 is CASATPDGAEAFF. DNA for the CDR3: TGTGCTAGTGCTACCCCGGATGGAGCTGAAGCTTTCTTT.

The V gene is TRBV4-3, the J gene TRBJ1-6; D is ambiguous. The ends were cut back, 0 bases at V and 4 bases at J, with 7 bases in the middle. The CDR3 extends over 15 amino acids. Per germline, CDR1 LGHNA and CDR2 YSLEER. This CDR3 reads CASSQEWTYNSPLHF. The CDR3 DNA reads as TGCGCCAGCAGCCAAGAGTGGACTTATAATTCACCCCTCCACTTT.

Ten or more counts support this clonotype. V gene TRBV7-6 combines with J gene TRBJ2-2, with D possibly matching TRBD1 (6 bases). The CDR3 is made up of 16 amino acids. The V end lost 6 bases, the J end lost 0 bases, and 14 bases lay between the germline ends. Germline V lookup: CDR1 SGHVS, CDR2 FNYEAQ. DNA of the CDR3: TGTGCCAGCAGTTCCACCAGGGGCACGAACACCGGGGAGCTGTTTTTT. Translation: CASSSTRGTNTGELFF.

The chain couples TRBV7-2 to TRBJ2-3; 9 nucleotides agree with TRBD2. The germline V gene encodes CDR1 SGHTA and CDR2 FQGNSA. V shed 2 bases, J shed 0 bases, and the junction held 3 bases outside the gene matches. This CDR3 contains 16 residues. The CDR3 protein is CASSLLAGTSTDTQYF. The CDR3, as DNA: TGTGCCAGCAGCTTACTAGCGGGGACTAGCACAGATACGCAGTATTTT. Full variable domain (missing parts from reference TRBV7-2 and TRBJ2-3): GAGVSQSPSNKVTEKGKDVELRCDPISGHTALYWYRQSLGQGLEFLIYFQGNSAPDKSGLPSDRFSAERTGGSVSTLTIQRTQQEDSAVYLCASSLLAGTSTDTQYFGPGTRLTVL.

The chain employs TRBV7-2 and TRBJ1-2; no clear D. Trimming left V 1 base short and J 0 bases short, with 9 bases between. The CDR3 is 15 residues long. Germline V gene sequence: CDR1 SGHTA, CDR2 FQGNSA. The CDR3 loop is CASSLVSTSNYGYTF. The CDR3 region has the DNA TGTGCCAGCAGCTTAGTTTCCACTTCTAACTATGGCTACACCTTC.

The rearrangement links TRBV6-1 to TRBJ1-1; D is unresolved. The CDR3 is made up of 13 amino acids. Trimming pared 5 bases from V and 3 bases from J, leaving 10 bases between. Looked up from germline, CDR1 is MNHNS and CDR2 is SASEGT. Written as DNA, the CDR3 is TGTGCCAGCAGTCAGAACGGGCACACTGAAGCTTTCTTT. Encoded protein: CASSQNGHTEAFF.

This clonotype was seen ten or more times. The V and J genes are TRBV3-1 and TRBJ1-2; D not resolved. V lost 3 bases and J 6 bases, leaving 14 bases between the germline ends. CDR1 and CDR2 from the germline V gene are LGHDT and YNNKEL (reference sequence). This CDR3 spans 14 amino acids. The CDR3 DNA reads TGTGCCAGCAGCCATCGACTTCAGGTTCATGGCTACACCTTC. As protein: CASSHRLQVHGYTF.

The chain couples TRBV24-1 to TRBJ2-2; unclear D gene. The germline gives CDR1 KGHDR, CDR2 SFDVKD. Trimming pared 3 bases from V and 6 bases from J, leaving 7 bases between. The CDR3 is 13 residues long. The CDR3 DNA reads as TGTGCCACCAGTGATCGTCTCCCCGGGGAGCTGTTTTTT. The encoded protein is CATSDRLPGELFF.

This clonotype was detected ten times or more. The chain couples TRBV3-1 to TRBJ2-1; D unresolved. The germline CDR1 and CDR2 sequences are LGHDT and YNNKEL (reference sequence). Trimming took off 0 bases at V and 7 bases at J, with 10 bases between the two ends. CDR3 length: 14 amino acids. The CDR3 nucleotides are TGTGCCAGCAGCCAAGAAATGGTTCCTAATGAGCAGTTCTTC. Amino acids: CASSQEMVPNEQFF.

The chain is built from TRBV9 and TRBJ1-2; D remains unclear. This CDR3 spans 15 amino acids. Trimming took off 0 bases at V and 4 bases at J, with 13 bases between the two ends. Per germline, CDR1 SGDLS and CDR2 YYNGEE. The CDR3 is CASSVEAKISYGYTF. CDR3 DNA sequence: TGTGCCAGCAGCGTAGAGGCGAAGATAAGCTATGGCTACACCTTC.

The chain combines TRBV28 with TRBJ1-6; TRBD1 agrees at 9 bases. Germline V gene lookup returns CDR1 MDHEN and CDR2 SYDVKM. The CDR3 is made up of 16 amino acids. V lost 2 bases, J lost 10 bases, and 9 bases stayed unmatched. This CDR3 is CASSLIRTGDRSPLHF. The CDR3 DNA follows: TGTGCCAGCAGTTTAATCCGGACAGGGGATAGATCACCCCTCCACTTT.

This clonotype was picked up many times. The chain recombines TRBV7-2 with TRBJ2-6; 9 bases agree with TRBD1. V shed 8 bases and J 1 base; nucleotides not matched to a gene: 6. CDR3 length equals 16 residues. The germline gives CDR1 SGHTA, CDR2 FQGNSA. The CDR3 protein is CASGDRANSGANVLTF. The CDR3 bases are TGTGCCAGCGGGGACAGGGCTAATTCTGGGGCCAACGTCCTGACTTTC.